Following are 20 T cell receptor beta chains from one sample sequenced in a study of CD8+ T cells in alopecia areata. cDNA reverse transcribed from extracted RNA served as the sequencing template. Assay used: immunoSEQ multiplex PCR; TCRdb lists only in-frame clones, some missing. Among over 200,000 clones listed, approximately 52% were seen once. The sequencing used CD4+ T cells sorted from blood, collected at week 0. The receptors come from a human donor with alopecia areata.

DNA for the CDR3: TGTGCCTGGAGTTCCCCGGGACTTCTAAGGGAAGCTTTCTTT. It codes for CAWSSPGLLREAFF. This chain joins TRBV30 and TRBJ1-1, with D perhaps matching TRBD1 (5 bases). The V gene's germline CDR1 is GTSNPN and CDR2 SVGIG (reference sequence). This CDR3 region has 14 residues. The V end lost 2 bases, the J end lost 8 bases, and 18 bases lay between the germline ends.

The chain joins TRBV7-9 to TRBJ2-7, with 9 nucleotides matching TRBD1. J was trimmed by 2 bases and V by 1 base; bases with no gene match: 6. The length of the CDR3 is 16 residues. CDR1 SEHNR and CDR2 FQNEAQ come from the germline V gene (reference sequence). This chain's CDR3 is CASSLEPGTGTYEQYF. The CDR3 DNA reads as TGTGCCAGCAGCTTAGAGCCCGGGACAGGGACCTACGAGCAGTACTTC.

This sequence joins TRBV29-1 and TRBJ2-7; 9 bases match TRBD1. The CDR3 extends over 12 amino acids. With 7 bases clipped from V and 5 bases from J, the junction kept 6 bases outside the gene matches. Per the germline V gene, CDR1 is SQVTM and CDR2 is ANQGSEA. This CDR3 reads CSGGTGRDEQYF. CDR3 coding DNA: TGCAGCGGGGGGACAGGGCGGGACGAGCAGTACTTC.

Remarks on this clone: This clone may be a read error of a much larger clone one base away. This chain joins TRBV7-3 and TRBJ2-2, with no clear D. CDR3 length: 14 residues. CDR1 SGHTA and CDR2 FQGTGA come from the germline V gene. Trimming shortened V by 6 bases and J by 0 bases, and 8 bases separated the two germline ends. DNA for the CDR3: TGTGCCAGCAGTTTTGCATCGAACACCGGGGAGCTGTTTTTT. Amino acids: CASSFASNTGELFF.

This clone was detected a few times. The chain links TRBV4-1 to TRBJ1-2; D gene unclear. The CDR3 sequence is 14 residues long. Germline CDR1 and CDR2: MGHRA and YSYEKL. The V end lost 1 base, the J end lost 2 bases, and 8 bases lay between the germline ends. CDR3 in amino acids: CASSQAGRNYGYTF. CDR3 DNA sequence: TGCGCCAGCAGCCAAGCGGGCCGCAACTATGGCTACACCTTC.

The genes are TRBV5-8 and TRBJ2-1; 9 bases are shared with TRBD1. V shed 0 bases, J shed 7 bases, and the junction held 2 bases outside the gene matches. CDR3 length equals 14 residues. Germline V gene sequence: CDR1 SGHTS, CDR2 YDEGEE. The CDR3 DNA follows: TGTGCCAGCAGCTTGGGTGACAGGGGGAATGAGCAGTTCTTC. This sequence encodes CASSLGDRGNEQFF. Based on the CDR3 plus reference TRBV5-8 and TRBJ2-1, the full variable domain is EAGVTQSPTHLIKTRGQQATLRCSPISGHTSVYWYQQALGLGLQFLLWYDEGEERNRGNFPPRFSGRQFPNYSSELNVNALELEDSALYLCASSLGDRGNEQFFGPGTRLTVL.

The genes are TRBV19 and TRBJ2-1; 10 bases line up with TRBD2. V dropped 5 bases and J dropped 0; count of bases not matched to a gene: 13. Germline V lookup: CDR1 LNHDA, CDR2 SQIVND (reference sequence). The CDR3 has 19 amino acids. CDR3 nucleotides: TGTGCCAGTAGTCTGAGTAGCGGGAGGCTCCAGAGCTCCTACAATGAGCAGTTCTTC. Amino acid sequence: CASSLSSGRLQSSYNEQFF.

This clone appeared a few times. The CDR3 DNA is TGTGCCTGGAGTTCCTGGGGGGGGCGACACAATGAGCAGTTCTTC. It codes for CAWSSWGGRHNEQFF. J is TRBJ2-1 and V is TRBV30; possible D gene TRBD2, 7 bases. Deletions cut 2 bases from V and 5 bases from J, with 16 bases between. The CDR3 is 15 residues long. Germline V gene data show CDR1 as GTSNPN and CDR2 as SVGIG (reference sequence).

V gene TRBV4-2 combines with J gene TRBJ1-4; 7 bases are a match to TRBD1. This CDR3 has 16 amino acids. With 3 bases clipped from V and 6 bases from J, the junction kept 10 bases outside the gene matches. Germline lookup yields CDR1 LGHNA and CDR2 YNFKEQ. The CDR3 coding sequence is TGTGCCAGCAGCCAGGGAGAGACAGGGCTGGATGAAAAACTGTTTTTT. Translation: CASSQGETGLDEKLFF.

In the case of this clone: At one boundary the junction diverges from the germline segment, which might be a read error. The J gene is TRBJ1-1, the V gene TRBV20-1; D gene uncertain. The CDR3 loop spans 10 amino acids. CDR1 DFQATT and CDR2 SNEGSKA come from the germline V gene (reference sequence). CDR3 DNA: TGCAGTGCTGGAGAGCACGGTTTGGCTTTT. It specifies CSAGEHGLAF.

This clone showed up just a few times. Other DNA sequences within the sample encode an identical CDR3. The J gene is TRBJ2-1, the V gene TRBV29-1; the match to TRBD1 covers 8 bases. CDR1 and CDR2 (germline): SQVTM, ANQGSEA. This CDR3 has 14 amino acids. V lost 3 bases, J lost 1 base, and 2 bases stayed unmatched. The CDR3 protein is CSVDDRGSYNEQFF. CDR3 nucleotide sequence: TGCAGCGTTGACGACAGGGGTTCCTACAATGAGCAGTTCTTC.

This sequence joins TRBV4-1 and TRBJ2-1, with D possibly being TRBD2 (6 bases). Germline V gives CDR1 MGHRA, CDR2 YSYEKL. V dropped 4 bases and J dropped 9 bases, with 16 bases sitting between them. The CDR3 covers 14 residues. This CDR3 is CASSPSTRIGEQFF. The CDR3 bases are TGCGCCAGCAGCCCTTCGACTAGAATTGGTGAGCAGTTCTTC.

The CDR3 region is CASSYSMGYGNSPLHF. CDR3 coding DNA: TGTGCCAGCAGTTACTCGATGGGGTATGGCAATTCACCCCTCCACTTT. V is TRBV6-5 and J is TRBJ1-6; D gene uncertain. Germline-derived CDR1 and CDR2 are MNHEY and SVGAGI. The CDR3 runs 16 residues. Deletions cut 0 bases from V and 7 bases from J, with 13 bases between.

A few counts support this clone. This rearrangement joins TRBV7-2 to TRBJ2-3; no clear D gene. The germline CDR1 and CDR2 sequences are SGHTA and FQGNSA. The CDR3 runs 13 residues. The germline V and J ends were trimmed by 5 bases and 9 bases, with 15 bases remaining between them. As DNA, the CDR3 is TGTGCCAGCAGCCCACAAATGCGGAACACGCAGTATTTT. Residues: CASSPQMRNTQYF.

The rearrangement links TRBV30 to TRBJ1-5; TRBD1 matches 7 bases. The CDR3 has 15 residues. Unmatched junction bases numbered 5, after V lost 1 base and J lost 2 bases. Germline V gives CDR1 GTSNPN, CDR2 SVGIG (reference sequence). CDR3 protein: CAWSGQGLGNQPQHF. The CDR3 bases are TGTGCCTGGAGTGGACAGGGCCTAGGCAATCAGCCCCAGCATTTT.

Turning to this clone: This specimen includes other DNA sequences encoding the same CDR3. The V gene is TRBV30, the J gene TRBJ2-3; D is uncertain. Looked up from germline, CDR1 is GTSNPN and CDR2 is SVGIG (reference sequence). This CDR3 has 11 amino acids. Trimming took 0 bases from V and 6 from J, leaving 4 bases between them. This chain's CDR3 is CAWSVRDTQYF. For the CDR3, the DNA is TGTGCCTGGAGTGTAAGGGATACGCAGTATTTT.

This clone was observed a few times. The J gene is TRBJ2-1, the V gene TRBV29-1; 8 nucleotides agree with TRBD1. Germline V lookup: CDR1 SQVTM, CDR2 ANQGSEA. CDR3 length equals 15 residues. Unmatched junction bases numbered 5, after V lost 4 bases and J lost 0 bases. The CDR3 DNA sequence: TGCAGCGTTGCAGGGGACAGGAGCTCCTACAATGAGCAGTTCTTC. Translating it yields CSVAGDRSSYNEQFF.

The genes are TRBV29-1 and TRBJ2-4; TRBD1 is a possible D gene (5 bases). This CDR3 is built from 11 residues. Germline CDR1 is SQVTM and CDR2 is ANQGSEA. Trimming shortened V by 4 bases and J by 8 bases, and 9 bases separated the two germline ends. The chain's CDR3 is CSVGQGDIQYF. DNA of the CDR3: TGCAGCGTTGGACAAGGGGACATTCAGTACTTC.

The CDR3 protein is CASSFRTGGVTSPLHF. The DNA of the CDR3 is TGTGCCAGCAGCTTCCGGACGGGTGGAGTTACTTCACCCCTCCACTTT. V gene TRBV5-6 combines with J gene TRBJ1-6; no clear D. Germline assignment: CDR1 SGHDT and CDR2 YYEEEE. V was shortened by 2 bases and J by 9 bases, with 18 bases between the two germline ends. The CDR3 loop spans 16 amino acids.

This chain joins TRBV7-3 and TRBJ2-2; 11 bases line up with TRBD2. J lost 2 bases, V lost 4 bases, and 6 bases had no gene match. Germline values: CDR1 SGHTA, CDR2 FQGTGA. This CDR3 is 17 amino acids long. The DNA of the CDR3 is TGTGCCAGCAGCTCAGGGACTAGCGGACTTAACACCGGGGAGCTGTTTTTT. Residues: CASSSGTSGLNTGELFF.